What follows are 23 T cell receptor beta chains derived from one specimen sequenced in a study of blood T cell repertoires in COVID-19. Generated by immunoSEQ multiplex PCR, the TCRdb table keeps only in-frame clones and is missing some. The sample lists 150,000 to 170,000 clones, roughly nine tenths occurring once. Sequenced sample: peripheral blood. The receptors shown here come from a man aged 45-65 years with acute or convalescent COVID-19.

The chain recombines TRBV6-5 with TRBJ1-5, with D unresolved. V was cut by 8 bases and J by 5 bases, with 13 bases left in between. Germline-derived CDR1 and CDR2 are MNHEY and SVGAGI. This CDR3 region has 13 residues. The CDR3 DNA follows: TGTGCCAGCTGCCCGCTGAGTGATCAGCCCCAGCATTTT. Translated, it gives CASCPLSDQPQHF.

This chain links TRBV9 with TRBJ2-3, with TRBD2 as a possible D gene (6 bases). Per the germline V gene, CDR1 is SGDLS and CDR2 is YYNGEE. The V gene lost 4 bases and the J gene lost 7 bases, with 25 bases spanning the gap. There are 17 residues in the CDR3. CDR3 coding DNA: TGTGCCAGCAGCTCCTCCCCCCGGGACTCCAGCACGAATACGCAGTATTTT. Its translation: CASSSSPRDSSTNTQYF.

Worth noting for this clone: Other DNA sequences in the sample encode the same CDR3. The chain carries TRBV30 and TRBJ1-1; D gene uncertain. Trimming removed 3 bases from V and 4 bases from J, with 6 bases in between. CDR3 length: 11 residues. Germline V lookup: CDR1 GTSNPN, CDR2 SVGIG (reference sequence). CDR3 nucleotides: TGTGCCTGGAGCCGGGGCACTGAAGCTTTCTTT. The encoded protein is CAWSRGTEAFF.

The chain recombines TRBV5-6 with TRBJ2-3; TRBD2 agrees at 7 bases. V trimming: 4 bases; J trimming: 2 bases; junction bases outside the gene matches: 10. CDR3 length equals 16 residues. Germline assignment: CDR1 SGHDT and CDR2 YYEEEE. The CDR3 nucleotides are TGTGCCAGCAGCCTGCTAGCGGTCGGCTTCACAGATACGCAGTATTTT. Protein sequence: CASSLLAVGFTDTQYF. Filled out from reference TRBV5-6 and TRBJ2-3, the complete variable domain reads DAGVTQSPTHLIKTRGQQVTLRCSPKSGHDTVSWYQQALGQGPQFIFQYYEEEERQRGNFPDRFSGHQFPNYSSELNVNALLLGDSALYLCASSLLAVGFTDTQYFGPGTRLTVL.

This clone has only one observation. The chain uses TRBV6-6 and TRBJ2-6; TRBD1 is a possible D gene (5 bases). V shed 5 bases and J shed 2 bases, with 10 bases lying between them. The germline V gene has CDR1 MNHNY and CDR2 SVGAGI (reference sequence). CDR3 size: 15 residues. The CDR3, as DNA: TGTGCCAGCAGTCCTAAGGGGACTGGGGCCAACGTCCTGACTTTC. Amino acids: CASSPKGTGANVLTF.

V and J are TRBV11-2 and TRBJ2-2, with D perhaps TRBD2 (6 bases). The V gene's germline CDR1 is SGHAT and CDR2 FQNNGV. The V and J ends lost 3 bases and 5 bases respectively, with 16 bases between them. The CDR3 spans 16 residues. The CDR3 DNA reads TGTGCCAGCAGCTTCCGACTAGTAACGGGGACCGGGGAGCTGTTTTTT. It translates to CASSFRLVTGTGELFF.

V is TRBV7-9 and J is TRBJ2-7, with D unresolved. V was shortened by 4 bases and J by 2 bases, with 9 bases between the two germline ends. The germline gives CDR1 SEHNR, CDR2 FQNEAQ (reference sequence). The CDR3 is 13 amino acids. The CDR3 region has the DNA TGTGCCAGCAGCTCCGGCGGTGCCTACGAGCAGTACTTC. It yields the protein CASSSGGAYEQYF. Variable domain in full (rest from reference TRBV7-9 and TRBJ2-7): DTGVSQNPRHKITKRGQNVTFRCDPISEHNRLYWYRQTLGQGPEFLTYFQNEAQLEKSRLLSDRFSAERPKGSFSTLEIQRTEQGDSAMYLCASSSGGAYEQYFGPGTRLTVT.

This clone was seen more than once but under ten times. The J gene is TRBJ1-2, the V gene TRBV10-3; the D gene is possibly TRBD1 (5 bases). The CDR3 is made up of 12 amino acids. In germline, CDR1 is ENHRY, CDR2 SYGVKD. The ends were cut back, 4 bases at V and 8 bases at J, with 11 bases in the middle. CDR3 bases: TGTGCCATCAGTGGCCAGGGAAGCGGCTACACCTTC. It encodes CAISGQGSGYTF.

This chain connects TRBV7-6 to TRBJ2-3; D is perhaps TRBD2 (5 bases). Looked up from germline, CDR1 is SGHVS and CDR2 is FNYEAQ. Trimming stripped 3 bases from V and 5 bases from J, with 9 bases between. The CDR3 is 13 residues long. This CDR3 is CASSLRGIDTQYF. The CDR3 coding sequence is TGTGCCAGCAGCTTGAGAGGGATAGATACGCAGTATTTT.

A single count supports this clone. The CDR3 bases are TGTGCCAGCAGATTGTCGCCGAGAGTTATGAACACTGAAGCTTTCTTT. It is translated as CASRLSPRVMNTEAFF. The V and J genes are TRBV5-4 and TRBJ1-1; D ambiguous. The V and J ends lost 5 bases and 0 bases respectively, with 17 bases between them. Germline values: CDR1 SGHNT, CDR2 YYREEE (reference sequence). This CDR3 is 16 amino acids long.

This rearrangement joins TRBV19 to TRBJ1-5; 10 bases are a match to TRBD1. This CDR3 contains 16 residues. The germline CDR1 and CDR2 sequences are LNHDA and SQIVND (reference sequence). Trimming took 5 bases from V and 3 from J; bases not matched to a gene: 7. CDR3 in DNA: TGTGCCAGTAGTCTGCGACAGGGGGCCACCAATCAGCCCCAGCATTTT. This codes for CASSLRQGATNQPQHF.

The chain links TRBV6-1 to TRBJ1-2; the D is unclear. The V gene lost 1 base and the J gene lost 4 bases, with 10 bases spanning the gap. The CDR3 spans 14 residues. Germline V gene data show CDR1 as MNHNS and CDR2 as SASEGT. The CDR3 sequence: CASSEVLQSYGYTF. The CDR3 DNA sequence: TGTGCCAGCAGTGAAGTTCTACAGTCCTATGGCTACACCTTC.

CDR3 coding DNA: TGTGCCAGCAGCCCCGGGACTCCGTACTCTGGAAACACCATATATTTT. This translates into CASSPGTPYSGNTIYF. The chain recombines TRBV28 with TRBJ1-3; a possible D gene is TRBD1 (5 bases). Trimming left V 6 bases short and J 0 bases short, with 15 bases between. This CDR3 comprises 16 residues. Germline-derived CDR1 and CDR2 are MDHEN and SYDVKM.

This chain connects TRBV29-1 to TRBJ2-3; 8 bases are shared with TRBD1. The CDR3 totals 12 residues. CDR1 is SQVTM and CDR2 is ANQGSEA in the germline V gene. V was pared by 7 bases and J by 4 bases, with 4 bases of the junction left unmatched. The CDR3 DNA reads as TGCAGCGGACTACAGGGGGCAGATACGCAGTATTTT. This gives the protein CSGLQGADTQYF.

This rearrangement joins TRBV28 to TRBJ2-2, with D possibly being TRBD1 (5 bases). The V end lost 7 bases, the J end lost 7 bases, and 19 bases lay between the germline ends. The CDR3 has 15 residues. The germline V gene encodes CDR1 MDHEN and CDR2 SYDVKM. The CDR3 protein is CASTFALNRFGELFF. The CDR3 DNA is TGTGCCAGCACCTTTGCACTCAACAGGTTCGGGGAGCTGTTTTTT.

The V and J genes are TRBV4-2 and TRBJ2-2; D is ambiguous. V was shortened by 0 bases and J by 2 bases, with 4 bases between the two germline ends. Germline CDR1 is LGHNA and CDR2 is YNFKEQ. The CDR3 length is 14 residues. CDR3 in DNA: TGTGCCAGCAGCCAAGATGGCAACACCGGGGAGCTGTTTTTT. It is translated as CASSQDGNTGELFF.

The chain is built from TRBV27 and TRBJ1-5; weak D call: TRBD1 (5 bases). Trimming shortened V by 3 bases and J by 5 bases, and 14 bases separated the two germline ends. Germline loops: CDR1 MNHEY, CDR2 SMNVEV (reference sequence). This CDR3 is built from 15 residues. The CDR3 coding sequence is TGTGCCAGCAGTTTGGGTCACAGGAGTGATCAGCCCCAGCATTTT. Amino acid sequence: CASSLGHRSDQPQHF.

The rearrangement joins TRBV18 to TRBJ1-2; TRBD1 aligns across 9 bases. Germline CDR1 and CDR2: KGHSH and LQKENI. V dropped 5 bases and J dropped 1; count of bases not matched to a gene: 8. CDR3 length: 16 amino acids. CDR3 DNA: TGTGCCAGCTCAGCCATGACAGGGGGAGGTAACTATGGCTACACCTTC. It specifies CASSAMTGGGNYGYTF.

The chain combines TRBV28 with TRBJ2-7, with D uncertain. This CDR3 has 11 residues. V lost 10 bases and J lost 0, with 7 bases in between. Germline CDR1 and CDR2: MDHEN and SYDVKM. The CDR3 bases are TGTGCCACCTCTCTCTCCTACGAGCAGTACTTC. Translation gives CATSLSYEQYF.

This rearrangement joins TRBV27 to TRBJ2-2, with 8 bases identical to TRBD1. The germline gives CDR1 MNHEY, CDR2 SMNVEV (reference sequence). The V gene end was trimmed by 6 bases and the J gene end by 3 bases; junction bases not matched to a gene: 9. The CDR3 runs to 16 residues. CDR3 protein: CASSPNRGSYTGELFF. In nucleotides, the CDR3 is TGTGCCAGCAGCCCTAACAGGGGGTCGTACACCGGGGAGCTGTTTTTT.

DNA of the CDR3: TGTGCCAGCAGCAGTTTGAGGAAACGCACAGATACGCAGTATTTT. The encoded protein is CASSSLRKRTDTQYF. V and J are TRBV27 and TRBJ2-3; no firm D call. This CDR3 contains 15 residues. The ends were cut back, 6 bases at V and 1 base at J, with 14 bases in the middle. CDR1 MNHEY and CDR2 SMNVEV come from the germline V gene (reference sequence).

This clone occurred once. The chain couples TRBV7-9 to TRBJ2-7; TRBD1 matches at 7 bases. Germline CDR1 reads SEHNR; CDR2 reads FQNEAQ (reference sequence). V was pared by 4 bases and J by 1 base, with 16 bases of the junction left unmatched. The CDR3 contains 18 residues. The CDR3 DNA follows: TGTGCCAGCAGCTCCCCCTTAGCCGGACAGGTGAGGTCCTACGAGCAGTACGTC. It specifies CASSSPLAGQVRSYEQYV.

The V call is TRBV4-1, the J call TRBJ2-2, with 10 bases lining up with TRBD2. V trimming: 0 bases; J trimming: 6 bases; junction bases outside the gene matches: 16. This CDR3 is built from 20 residues. CDR1 is MGHRA, CDR2 YSYEKL, per germline. CDR3 residues: CASSQDSGGAGGLPAGELFF. In DNA, the CDR3 is TGCGCCAGCAGCCAAGATAGCGGTGGAGCGGGGGGGCTCCCCGCCGGGGAGCTGTTTTTT.